These 31 T cell receptor beta chains came from one sample sequenced in a study of sequential checkpoint blockade in melanoma. Indicated treatment: randomized to nivolumab then ipilimumab (arm A) or the reverse (arm B). Clones were read by immunoSEQ multiplex PCR, and TCRdb kept only the in-frame ones, dropping some. The sample records roughly 5,100 clones, about 72% being singletons. The material was CD8+ T cells sorted from blood (inferred from file names), obtained from a patient given nivolumab and ipilimumab in sequence. The receptors stem from a human donor with melanoma.

This chain joins TRBV13 and TRBJ2-5; D is unresolved. From germline, CDR1 is PRHDT and CDR2 FYEKMQ (reference sequence). The CDR3 covers 14 residues. V gave up 1 base and J gave up 0 bases, with 6 bases separating them. The DNA for the CDR3 is TGTGCCAGCAGCTTAGTGTCTAACCAAGAGACCCAGTACTTC. Amino acid sequence: CASSLVSNQETQYF.

The count of this clone is one. The rearrangement links TRBV4-3 to TRBJ1-1; D may be TRBD1 (5 bases). Germline V gene lookup returns CDR1 LGHNA and CDR2 YSLEER. Deletions cut 1 base from V and 0 bases from J, with 9 bases between. The CDR3 contains 15 residues. Written as DNA, the CDR3 is TGCGCCAGCAGCCAAGTAGACAGCATGAACACTGAAGCTTTCTTT. It is translated as CASSQVDSMNTEAFF.

The V gene is TRBV5-5, the J gene TRBJ2-7, with 7 bases matching TRBD2. V trimming: 4 bases; J trimming: 4 bases; junction bases outside the gene matches: 8. Per germline, CDR1 SGHKS and CDR2 YYEKEE (reference sequence). The CDR3 has 14 residues. The CDR3 region is CASSNQGGRYEQYF. CDR3 coding DNA: TGTGCCAGCAGCAACCAGGGAGGGCGGTACGAGCAGTACTTC.

This rearrangement joins TRBV19 to TRBJ2-1; tentative D call: TRBD1 (6 bases). The CDR3 spans 13 residues. The germline V gene has CDR1 LNHDA and CDR2 SQIVND (reference sequence). V lost 7 bases and J lost 3, with 10 bases in between. This chain's CDR3 is CASMDSLYNEQFF. The CDR3 nucleotides are TGTGCCAGTATGGACAGCCTCTACAATGAGCAGTTCTTC.

DNA of the CDR3: TGTGCCAGCAGCCTAGCACCGGAACAGCAGACTAAGTACAATGAGCAGTTCTTC. Translated, it gives CASSLAPEQQTKYNEQFF. The genes are TRBV9 and TRBJ2-1; D might be TRBD2 (5 bases). The ends were cut back, 4 bases at V and 4 bases at J, with 24 bases in the middle. This CDR3 has 18 amino acids. CDR1 SGDLS and CDR2 YYNGEE come from the germline V gene.

The J gene is TRBJ2-1, the V gene TRBV7-8; tentative D call: TRBD2 (5 bases). The CDR3 covers 11 residues. V was shortened by 8 bases and J by 9 bases, with 11 bases between the two germline ends. The V gene's germline CDR1 is SGHVS and CDR2 FQNEAQ. CDR3 region: CASGSEPEQFF. In DNA, the CDR3 is TGTGCCAGCGGGAGTGAACCTGAGCAGTTCTTC.

The chain carries TRBV27 and TRBJ2-7, with D possibly being TRBD1 (5 bases). Trimming took off 3 bases at V and 3 bases at J, with 12 bases between the two ends. Per germline, CDR1 MNHEY and CDR2 SMNVEV (reference sequence). CDR3 length: 14 residues. CDR3: CASSFTGQSYEQYF. In DNA, the CDR3 is TGTGCCAGCAGTTTTACCGGACAAAGCTACGAGCAGTACTTC.

The chain is built from TRBV27 and TRBJ2-5; 12 nucleotides agree with TRBD1. The CDR3 loop spans 14 amino acids. CDR1 is MNHEY, CDR2 SMNVEV, per germline (reference sequence). J was trimmed by 11 bases and V by 8 bases; bases with no gene match: 12. CDR3 residues: CASRAGTGGYEQYF. For the CDR3, the DNA is TGTGCCAGCCGTGCCGGGACAGGGGGCTATGAGCAGTACTTC.

The chain couples TRBV2 to TRBJ2-5; 8 nucleotides agree with TRBD2. Trimming took 5 bases from V and 5 from J; bases not matched to a gene: 10. Germline CDR1 is SNHLY and CDR2 is FYNNEI. CDR3 length equals 15 residues. CDR3 loop: CASSSSGPTGETQYF. In DNA, the CDR3 is TGTGCCAGCAGTTCTAGCGGGCCAACGGGGGAGACCCAGTACTTC.

J is TRBJ2-2 and V is TRBV28; D gene unclear. This CDR3 comprises 16 residues. The germline V gene has CDR1 MDHEN and CDR2 SYDVKM. V was clipped by 1 base and J by 5 bases, with 14 bases between them. The CDR3 spells CASSLLRKVRTGELFF. The DNA of the CDR3 is TGTGCCAGCAGTTTATTGAGGAAGGTTAGGACCGGGGAGCTGTTTTTT.

The chain has TRBV7-6 and TRBJ1-2; TRBD1 matches 9 bases. The CDR3 has 13 amino acids. Germline values: CDR1 SGHVS, CDR2 FNYEAQ. The V segment lost 1 base and the J segment 8 bases; nucleotides outside the gene matches: 2. The CDR3 protein is CASSLDGTGGYTF. The CDR3 coding sequence is TGTGCCAGCAGCTTAGATGGGACAGGGGGCTACACCTTC.

The rearrangement joins TRBV2 to TRBJ2-1, with 11 bases aligning to TRBD1. This CDR3 has 14 amino acids. Germline V gives CDR1 SNHLY, CDR2 FYNNEI. Germline trimming cut 5 bases from V and 10 bases from J; bases unmatched to any gene: 7. CDR3: CASSRTGGSREQFF. The CDR3 DNA sequence: TGTGCCAGCAGTAGGACAGGGGGCTCACGGGAGCAGTTCTTC.

This chain connects TRBV27 to TRBJ2-7; a weak D match, TRBD1 (5 bases). CDR1 and CDR2 from the germline V gene are MNHEY and SMNVEV (reference sequence). Trimming pared 7 bases from V and 5 bases from J, leaving 15 bases between. The CDR3 has 13 residues. The CDR3 reads CASNPAGYDEQYF. The CDR3 DNA sequence: TGTGCCAGCAACCCCGCAGGGTATGACGAGCAGTACTTC.

This clone was detected only a few times. This chain uses TRBV5-5 with TRBJ1-4; D perhaps matches TRBD1 (5 bases). Between the trimmed V and J ends, which lost 2 bases and 8 bases, there was a span of 13 bases. CDR1 SGHKS and CDR2 YYEKEE come from the germline V gene (reference sequence). The CDR3 extends over 14 amino acids. This chain's CDR3 is CASSFGALGEKLFF. For the CDR3, the DNA is TGTGCCAGCAGCTTTGGGGCCCTGGGAGAAAAACTGTTTTTT.

V and J are TRBV28 and TRBJ2-5, with a tentative D call TRBD2 (6 bases). The assigned J gene may be wrong: the sequence end matches TRBJ2-7 better. Per the germline V gene, CDR1 is MDHEN and CDR2 is SYDVKM. The CDR3 is made up of 13 amino acids. The CDR3 protein is CASSLRGLYEQYF. In DNA, the CDR3 is TGTGCCAGCAGTTTGCGGGGCCTCTACGAGCAGTACTTC.

This clone was seen just once. CDR3 bases: TGTGCCAGCAGTTTTTTGGGACTAGCCTACGAGCAGTACTTC. This encodes CASSFLGLAYEQYF. This rearrangement joins TRBV28 to TRBJ2-7; 8 bases are shared with TRBD2. J was trimmed by 2 bases and V by 3 bases; bases with no gene match: 3. This CDR3 spans 14 amino acids. Germline lookup yields CDR1 MDHEN and CDR2 SYDVKM.

This clone was detected only a few times. V gene TRBV9 combines with J gene TRBJ2-7; TRBD2 is a possible D gene (6 bases). Germline V gene lookup returns CDR1 SGDLS and CDR2 YYNGEE. V lost 2 bases and J 0 bases, leaving 15 bases between the germline ends. The CDR3 contains 16 residues. The CDR3 nucleotides read TGTGCCAGCAGCGTTGCCGGGACTCACAGCTCCTACGAGCAGTACTTC. Amino acids: CASSVAGTHSSYEQYF.

CDR3 loop: CASSFRAGELFF. For the CDR3, the DNA is TGTGCCAGCAGCTTCCGGGCCGGGGAGCTGTTTTTT. V usage is TRBV7-9 and J usage is TRBJ2-2; D call uncertain. The length of the CDR3 is 12 residues. Germline values: CDR1 SEHNR, CDR2 FQNEAQ (reference sequence). Trimming removed 3 bases from V and 6 bases from J, with 5 bases in between.

The rearrangement joins TRBV6-6 to TRBJ2-1; no definite D call. CDR1 is MNHNY and CDR2 is SVGAGI in the germline V gene (reference sequence). The CDR3 has 12 residues. Trimming stripped 4 bases from V and 7 bases from J, with 8 bases between. CDR3 region: CASSSVRNEQFF. For the CDR3, the DNA is TGTGCCAGCAGTTCGGTCCGTAATGAGCAGTTCTTC.

V is TRBV14 and J is TRBJ2-5, with TRBD1 identical over 8 bases. The ends lost 0 bases at V and 2 bases at J; junction bases unmatched: 2. The germline gives CDR1 SGHDN, CDR2 FVKESK. This CDR3 has 15 amino acids. CDR3 amino acids: CASSQDRTGQETQYF. CDR3 nucleotide sequence: TGTGCCAGCAGCCAAGATCGGACAGGGCAAGAGACCCAGTACTTC.

The chain uses TRBV5-1 and TRBJ2-1; D remains unclear. CDR1 is SGHRS, CDR2 YFSETQ, per germline. V lost 2 bases, J lost 7 bases, and 7 bases lay in between. The CDR3 has 12 amino acids. This chain's CDR3 is CASSFSNNEQFF. CDR3 nucleotide sequence: TGCGCCAGCAGCTTTAGTAATAATGAGCAGTTCTTC.

The genes are TRBV5-5 and TRBJ1-3, with TRBD1 as a possible D gene (6 bases). V lost 3 bases and J lost 0, with 10 bases in between. The length of the CDR3 is 15 residues. Germline CDR1 reads SGHKS; CDR2 reads YYEKEE (reference sequence). CDR3 residues: CASSSRTDSGNTIYF. CDR3 nucleotides: TGTGCCAGCAGCTCCCGGACAGACTCTGGAAACACCATATATTTT.

The chain combines TRBV2 with TRBJ2-7; 11 bases are a match to TRBD2. CDR1 is SNHLY and CDR2 is FYNNEI in the germline V gene. With 4 bases clipped from V and 5 bases from J, the junction kept 4 bases outside the gene matches. The CDR3 is 14 amino acids. The DNA of the CDR3 is TGTGCCAGCAGTGCTCTAGCGGGGGGCCACGAGCAGTACTTC. Translating gives CASSALAGGHEQYF.

The chain has TRBV28 and TRBJ1-1; weak D call: TRBD1 (5 bases). V was shortened by 0 bases and J by 1 base, with 9 bases between the two germline ends. Germline lookup yields CDR1 MDHEN and CDR2 SYDVKM. The CDR3 covers 15 residues. CDR3 DNA sequence: TGTGCCAGCAGTTTATGGGGGGGAGGGAACACTGAAGCTTTCTTT. Its protein product is CASSLWGGGNTEAFF. Full variable domain (outside the CDR3, taken from reference TRBV28 and TRBJ1-1): DVKVTQSSRYLVKRTGEKVFLECVQDMDHENMFWYRQDPGLGLRLIYFSYDVKMKEKGDIPEGYSVSREKKERFSLILESASTNQTSMYLCASSLWGGGNTEAFFGQGTRLTVV.

The J gene is TRBJ2-1, the V gene TRBV6-6; possible D gene TRBD1, 5 bases. Deletions cut 0 bases from V and 9 bases from J, with 12 bases between. The CDR3 totals 14 residues. The germline V gene has CDR1 MNHNY and CDR2 SVGAGI (reference sequence). In DNA, the CDR3 is TGTGCCAGCAGTTACTCGGCACAGGTCCCTGAGCAGTTCTTC. Translation: CASSYSAQVPEQFF.

The chain combines TRBV7-9 with TRBJ2-5; TRBD1 aligns across 7 bases. The J call may be in error: the DNA end matches TRBJ2-7 better. The CDR3 runs to 13 residues. Germline V lookup: CDR1 SEHNR, CDR2 FQNEAQ (reference sequence). CDR3 sequence reads: CASSLRGGDEQYF. CDR3 DNA sequence: TGTGCCAGCAGCTTAAGAGGGGGCGACGAGCAGTACTTC.

In its sample, this clone was seen a few times. This chain connects TRBV29-1 to TRBJ2-1, with a tentative D call TRBD2 (6 bases). The CDR3 extends over 13 amino acids. The V end was cut by 1 base, the J end by 9 bases, with 13 bases between. CDR1 and CDR2 (germline): SQVTM, ANQGSEA. The CDR3 loop reads CSVEGAGSGEQFF. The CDR3 DNA is TGCAGCGTTGAAGGAGCGGGTAGCGGTGAGCAGTTCTTC.

V is TRBV10-3 and J is TRBJ2-7; no clear D gene. With 6 bases removed from V and 5 bases from J, the gap between germline ends came to 11 bases. The CDR3 is made up of 12 amino acids. Germline V gene data show CDR1 as ENHRY and CDR2 as SYGVKD. The CDR3 here is CAISRTPDEQYF. The CDR3 nucleotides read TGTGCCATCAGCCGAACCCCGGACGAGCAGTACTTC.

By share of the sample, this clone is medium-sized (0.01 to 0.1%). The chain carries TRBV28 and TRBJ1-6; TRBD1 is a possible D gene (6 bases). This CDR3 region has 14 residues. The germline V gene has CDR1 MDHEN and CDR2 SYDVKM. V was trimmed by 4 bases and J by 7 bases, leaving 11 bases between them. In nucleotides, the CDR3 is TGTGCCAGCAGTTGGGCGGGGGCGAATTCACCCCTCCACTTT. Its translation is CASSWAGANSPLHF.

The chain links TRBV19 to TRBJ2-1, with 8 positions matching TRBD1. Germline V CDR1 and CDR2: LNHDA, SQIVND (reference sequence). This CDR3 comprises 17 residues. V was pared by 5 bases and J by 0 bases, with 9 bases of the junction left unmatched. Here the CDR3 DNA reads TGTGCCAGTAGTCCGGGGACAGGACCAAGCTCCTACAATGAGCAGTTCTTC. It is translated as CASSPGTGPSSYNEQFF.

V is TRBV29-1 and J is TRBJ1-1; perhaps TRBD1 as D (5 bases). CDR1 is SQVTM and CDR2 is ANQGSEA in the germline V gene. The germline V and J ends were trimmed by 5 bases and 11 bases, with 18 bases remaining between them. This CDR3 contains 12 residues. The CDR3 DNA reads as TGCAGCGTTACCAGCGGGGCGAATCAGGCTTTCTTT. Translated: CSVTSGANQAFF.